Below, one T cell receptor beta chain is given with its context. CDR3 length: 12 amino acids. The data derive from a study of blood T cell repertoires in COVID-19. About the research overall: Whether acute or convalescent, the COVID-19 samples came from the United States, Italy and Spain. Nucleic acid was either cDNA or gDNA, and it came from T cells, B-cell-depleted T cells, or PBMCs.

TCRdb's copy holds only in-frame clones and misses some; the assay was immunoSEQ multiplex PCR. The sample lists tens of thousands of clones, around 89% seen once, with approximately 0.51% in the top ten. Sequencing was performed on peripheral blood. The sequence was obtained from a woman aged 40 to 50 with active or convalescent COVID-19. The chain uses TRBV21-1 and TRBJ1-1; the table gives TRBD1 as D, unverified against the DNA. TRBV21-1 is a pseudogene locus. The CDR3 nucleotides are TGTGCCAGCAGAGACAGTTCTGCTGAAGCTTTCTTT. This sequence encodes CASRDSSAEAFF.